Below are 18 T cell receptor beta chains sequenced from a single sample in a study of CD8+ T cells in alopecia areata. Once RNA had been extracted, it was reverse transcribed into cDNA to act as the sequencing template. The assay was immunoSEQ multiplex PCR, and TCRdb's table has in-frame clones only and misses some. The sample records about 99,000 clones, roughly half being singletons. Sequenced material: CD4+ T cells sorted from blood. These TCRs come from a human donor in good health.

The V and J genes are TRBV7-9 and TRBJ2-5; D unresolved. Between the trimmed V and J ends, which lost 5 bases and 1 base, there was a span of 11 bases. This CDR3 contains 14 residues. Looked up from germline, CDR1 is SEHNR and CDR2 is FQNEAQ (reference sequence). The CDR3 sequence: CASSPRTAQETQYF. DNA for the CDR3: TGTGCCAGCAGCCCCCGGACGGCCCAAGAGACCCAGTACTTC.

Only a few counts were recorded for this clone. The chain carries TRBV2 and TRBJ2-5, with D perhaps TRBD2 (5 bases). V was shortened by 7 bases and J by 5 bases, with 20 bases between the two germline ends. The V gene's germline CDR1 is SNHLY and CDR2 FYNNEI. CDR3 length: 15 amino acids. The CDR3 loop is CASTESSFMGETQYF. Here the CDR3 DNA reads TGTGCCAGCACGGAGTCTAGCTTCATGGGGGAGACCCAGTACTTC.

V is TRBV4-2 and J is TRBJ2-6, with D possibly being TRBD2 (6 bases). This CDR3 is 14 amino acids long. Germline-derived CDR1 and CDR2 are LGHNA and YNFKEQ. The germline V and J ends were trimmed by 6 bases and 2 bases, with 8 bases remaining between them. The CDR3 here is CASSRETGANVLTF. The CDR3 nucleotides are TGTGCCAGCAGTCGGGAGACTGGGGCCAACGTCCTGACTTTC.

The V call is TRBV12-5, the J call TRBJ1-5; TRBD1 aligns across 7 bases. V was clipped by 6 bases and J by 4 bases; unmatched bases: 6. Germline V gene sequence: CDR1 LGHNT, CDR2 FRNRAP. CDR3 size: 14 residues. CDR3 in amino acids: CASGLGTANQPQHF. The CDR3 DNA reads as TGTGCTAGTGGCCTAGGGACAGCTAATCAGCCCCAGCATTTT.

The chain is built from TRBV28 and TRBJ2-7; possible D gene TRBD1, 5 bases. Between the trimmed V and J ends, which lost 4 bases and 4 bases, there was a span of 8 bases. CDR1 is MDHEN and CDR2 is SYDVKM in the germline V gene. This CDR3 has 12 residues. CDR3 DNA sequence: TGTGCCAGCAGTTCAGGGCAGTACGAGCAGTACTTC. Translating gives CASSSGQYEQYF.

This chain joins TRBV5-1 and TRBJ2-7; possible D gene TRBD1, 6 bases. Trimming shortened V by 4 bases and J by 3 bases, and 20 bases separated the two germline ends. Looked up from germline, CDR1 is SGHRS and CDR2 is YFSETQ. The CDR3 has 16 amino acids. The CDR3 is CASSLLSGTDSYEQYF. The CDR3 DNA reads TGCGCCAGCAGCCTGTTGTCCGGGACGGACAGCTACGAGCAGTACTTC.

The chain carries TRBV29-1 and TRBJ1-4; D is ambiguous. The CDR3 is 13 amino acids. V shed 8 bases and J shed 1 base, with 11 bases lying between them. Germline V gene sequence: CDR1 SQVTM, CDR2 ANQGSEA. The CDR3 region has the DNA TGCAGCACTCGGTACGGAACTAATGAAAAACTGTTTTTT. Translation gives CSTRYGTNEKLFF.

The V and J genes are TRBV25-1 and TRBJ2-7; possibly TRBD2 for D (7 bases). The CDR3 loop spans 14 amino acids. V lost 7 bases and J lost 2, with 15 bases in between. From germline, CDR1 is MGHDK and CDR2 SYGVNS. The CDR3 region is CASNHGGPPYEQYF. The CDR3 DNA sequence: TGTGCCAGCAACCACGGGGGGCCACCCTACGAGCAGTACTTC.

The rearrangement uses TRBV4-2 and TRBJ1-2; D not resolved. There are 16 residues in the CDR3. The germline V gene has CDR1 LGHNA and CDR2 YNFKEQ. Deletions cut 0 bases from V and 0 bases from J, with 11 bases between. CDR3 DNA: TGTGCCAGCAGCCAAGATAAGGACGTGGCTAACTATGGCTACACCTTC. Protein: CASSQDKDVANYGYTF.

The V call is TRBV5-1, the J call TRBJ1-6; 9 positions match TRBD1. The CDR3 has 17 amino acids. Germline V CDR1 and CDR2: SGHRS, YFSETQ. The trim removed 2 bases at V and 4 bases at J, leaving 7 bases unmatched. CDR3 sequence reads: CASSLTGGAGYNSPLHF. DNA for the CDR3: TGCGCCAGCAGCTTAACAGGGGGCGCGGGTTATAATTCACCCCTCCACTTT.

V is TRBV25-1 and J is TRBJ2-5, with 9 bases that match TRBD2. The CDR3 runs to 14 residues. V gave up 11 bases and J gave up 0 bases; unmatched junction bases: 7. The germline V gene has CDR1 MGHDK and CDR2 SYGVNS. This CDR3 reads CAPGSGGYQETQYF. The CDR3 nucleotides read TGTGCCCCGGGTAGCGGGGGCTACCAAGAGACCCAGTACTTC.

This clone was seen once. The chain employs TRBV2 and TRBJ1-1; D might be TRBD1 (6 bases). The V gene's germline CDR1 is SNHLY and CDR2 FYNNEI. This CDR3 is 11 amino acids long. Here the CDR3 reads CAKGGNTEAFF. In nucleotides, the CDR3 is TGTGCTAAGGGGGGGAACACTGAAGCTTTCTTT. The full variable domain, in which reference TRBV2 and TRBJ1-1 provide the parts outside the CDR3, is EPEVTQTPSHQVTQMGQEVILRCVPISNHLYFYWYRQILGQKVEFLVSFYNNEISEKSEIFDDQFSVERPDGSNFTLKIRSTKLEDSAMYFCAKGGNTEAFFGQGTRLTVV.

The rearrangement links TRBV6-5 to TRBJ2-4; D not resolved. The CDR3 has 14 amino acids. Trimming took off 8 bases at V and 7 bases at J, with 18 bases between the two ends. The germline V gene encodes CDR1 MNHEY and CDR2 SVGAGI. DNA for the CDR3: TGTGCCAGCTCCTCCCAAGCTCTAGTTAACATTCAGTACTTC. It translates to CASSSQALVNIQYF.

The CDR3 DNA sequence: TGTGCCAGCAGGACCGGGACAGGGGGCGCATACGAGCAGTACTTC. It yields the protein CASRTGTGGAYEQYF. V usage is TRBV6-1 and J usage is TRBJ2-7; 12 nucleotides line up with TRBD1. The ends lost 6 bases at V and 4 bases at J; junction bases unmatched: 7. CDR1 is MNHNS and CDR2 is SASEGT in the germline V gene. The CDR3 has 15 residues.

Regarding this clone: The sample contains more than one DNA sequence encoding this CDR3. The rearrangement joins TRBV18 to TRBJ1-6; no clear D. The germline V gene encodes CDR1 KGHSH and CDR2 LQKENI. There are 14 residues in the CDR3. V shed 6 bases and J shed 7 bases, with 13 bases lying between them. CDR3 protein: CASSLDRRNSPLHF. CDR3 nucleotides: TGTGCCAGCTCGCTGGACCGCCGAAATTCACCCCTCCACTTT.

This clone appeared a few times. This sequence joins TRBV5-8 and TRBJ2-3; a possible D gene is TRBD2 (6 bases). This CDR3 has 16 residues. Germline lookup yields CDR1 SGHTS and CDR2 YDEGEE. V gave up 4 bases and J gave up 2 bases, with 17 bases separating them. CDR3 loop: CASSAGLLKITDTQYF. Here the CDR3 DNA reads TGTGCCAGCAGCGCGGGACTCCTCAAAATCACAGATACGCAGTATTTT.

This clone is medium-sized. CDR3 sequence: CSVPTGWDGYTF. The CDR3 region has the DNA TGCAGCGTCCCGACAGGGTGGGATGGCTACACCTTC. The chain recombines TRBV29-1 with TRBJ1-2; 7 nucleotides match TRBD1. The V gene's germline CDR1 is SQVTM and CDR2 ANQGSEA. The CDR3 runs 12 residues. Trimming at V came to 6 bases and at J to 6 bases, leaving 7 bases not matched to a gene.

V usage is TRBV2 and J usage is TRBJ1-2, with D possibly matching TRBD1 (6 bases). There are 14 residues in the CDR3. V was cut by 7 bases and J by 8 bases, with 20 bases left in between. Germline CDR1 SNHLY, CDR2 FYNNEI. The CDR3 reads CASKGGGPRRGYTF. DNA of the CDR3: TGTGCCAGCAAGGGTGGGGGGCCCCGTAGGGGCTACACCTTC.